The rows below give T cell receptor beta chains drawn from one sample of a study of blood T cells in healthy people across ages. Each CDR3 protein gets one entry after TCRdb re-called the 5' RACE reads with MiXCR. The data show about 640,000 distinct CDR3 sequences, roughly 53% seen once. Sample: blood. All receptors come from a man in his fifties or sixties in good health. CDR3s include the opening cysteine and the closing phenylalanine or tryptophan. Each record gives: V gene, clone size, D gene, J gene, CDR3 DNA, CDR3 protein. A D gene is named only where the DNA matches it firmly. Clone size is not always given. Where it is, it says once, few, many or a class for expanded clones.

TRBV2	NA	NA	TRBJ2-5	TGTGCCAGCCCTCGGACAGAGCAAGAGACCCAGTACTTC	CASPRTEQETQYF
TRBV7-7	NA	TRBD1	TRBJ2-1	TGTGCCAGCAGCGCCTTGGGACAGGGGGCTAATGAGCAGTTCTTC	CASSALGQGANEQFF
TRBV29-1	NA	NA	TRBJ2-2	TGCAGCGTAAGAAGGCAGGGAGCCGGGGAGCTGTTTTTT	CSVRRQGAGELFF
TRBV6-5	NA	TRBD2	TRBJ2-1	TGTGCCAGCAGTTGGCGGGGGGGGCCTGAGCAGTTCTTC	CASSWRGGPEQFF
TRBV4-1	NA	TRBD1	TRBJ2-1	TGCGCCAGCAGCCAAGACCCGGGACAGTCCTACAATGAGCAGTTCTTC	CASSQDPGQSYNEQFF
TRBV3-1	NA	TRBD1	TRBJ1-1	TGTGCCAGCAGCCAAGGACAGGGAGGGTGGACTGAAGCTTTCTTT	CASSQGQGGWTEAFF
TRBV6-6	few	NA	TRBJ2-7	TGTGCCAGCAGTTACACCGTTGACTACCCCTACGAGCAGTACTTC	CASSYTVDYPYEQYF
TRBV10-3	NA	NA	TRBJ2-5	TGTGCCATCAGTGAGGGAAAAGAGACCCAGTACTTC	CAISEGKETQYF
TRBV5-1	few	NA	TRBJ2-3	TGCGCCAGCAGCCCGGGACCCGACACAGATACGCAGTATTTT	CASSPGPDTDTQYF
TRBV7-9	few	TRBD2	TRBJ2-1	TGTGCCAGCAGCTTATTCGGGCTAGCGGGGGCCCGCTCCTACAATGAGCAGTTCTTC	CASSLFGLAGARSYNEQFF
TRBV6-5	NA	TRBD2	TRBJ2-1	TGTGCCAGCAGTTACTCTAGCGGGGGGGCCGGGTACAATGAGCAGTTCTTC	CASSYSSGGAGYNEQFF
TRBV20-1	NA	NA	TRBJ2-3	TGCAGTGCTAGAGATCCAGCGTTGGGGTTTGGTACGCAGTATTTT	CSARDPALGFGTQYF
TRBV11-2	NA	NA	TRBJ2-1	TGTGCCAGCAGCTACAGAGGGGGATTCAGGACCTACAATGAGCAGTTCTTC	CASSYRGGFRTYNEQFF
TRBV20-1	NA	TRBD2	TRBJ2-5	TGCAGTGCTAAAGCTGCTAGCGGGGGACAAGAGACCCAGTACTTC	CSAKAASGGQETQYF
TRBV5-1	once	NA	TRBJ1-2	TGCGCCAGCAGCGCGGAAGGGATCTATGGCTACACCTTC	CASSAEGIYGYTF
TRBV5-1	NA	TRBD2	TRBJ2-3	TGCGCCAGCAGCGCCTCCACTGGCGGGGGGGGCCTCCGGGATACGCAGTATTTT	CASSASTGGGGLRDTQYF
TRBV20-1	NA	NA	TRBJ2-5	TGCAGTGCCCCAGTGGGGGACCAAGAGACCCAGTACTTC	CSAPVGDQETQYF
TRBV15	NA	NA	TRBJ2-1	TGTGCCACCAGCAGAGAACACTACAATGAGCAGATCTTC	CATSREHYNEQIF
TRBV25-1	NA	NA	TRBJ2-7	TGTGCCAGCAGTGAATACTCGGACCCTTCCTACGAGCAGTACTTC	CASSEYSDPSYEQYF
TRBV9	NA	TRBD1	TRBJ2-1	TGTGCCAGCAGCAACAGGGGGAAGGAGCAGTTCTTC	CASSNRGKEQFF
TRBV28	NA	NA	TRBJ2-1	TGTGCCAGCGGGACCTACACACGGGAGCAGTTCTTC	CASGTYTREQFF
TRBV4-1	NA	NA	TRBJ1-5	TGCGCCAGCAGCCAATGGGACGCAGGAGCTAGCAATCAGCCCCAGCATTTT	CASSQWDAGASNQPQHF
TRBV20-1	many	NA	TRBJ2-6	TGCAGCCCCAGTGGTGGGGGGGCCAACGTCCTGACTTTC	CSPSGGGANVLTF
TRBV6-1	few	TRBD1	TRBJ2-7	TGTGCCAGCAGGCCGGGACAGGGGGCAAGAAACGAGCAGTACTTC	CASRPGQGARNEQYF
TRBV20-1	NA	NA	TRBJ2-5	TGCAGTGCATCGCCGGGGGCCGGAGAGACCCAGTACTTC	CSASPGAGETQYF
TRBV18	NA	TRBD1	TRBJ1-1	TGTGCCAGCTCACCAAGATCTCAAGGGACAGGGAACACTGAAGCTTTCTTT	CASSPRSQGTGNTEAFF
TRBV5-6	few	TRBD1	TRBJ2-7	TGTGCCAGCACCGACCGAGACAGGGGAGCTTTGAGCGAGCAGTACTTC	CASTDRDRGALSEQYF
TRBV4-1	NA	NA	TRBJ1-1	TGCGCCAGCAGCCAAGAGACGGCCAACACTGAAGCTTTCTTT	CASSQETANTEAFF
TRBV12-3/TRBV12-4	NA	NA	TRBJ2-1	TGTGCCAGCTCCTACCCTGGGAATGAGCAGTTCTTC	CASSYPGNEQFF
TRBV5-5	few	TRBD1	TRBJ1-4	TGTGCCAGCAGCCCCCGGACAGGGGAGAATGAAAAACTGTTTTTT	CASSPRTGENEKLFF
TRBV12-3/TRBV12-4	NA	NA	TRBJ2-5	TGTGCCAGCAGTTCTTCTGGGGCGGGTGCCGACTTTGAGACCCAGTACTTC	CASSSSGAGADFETQYF
TRBV3-1	NA	NA	TRBJ2-5	TGTGCCAGCAGCCAGGTGGGTCATCGGGGACTCCAAGAGACCCAGTACTTC	CASSQVGHRGLQETQYF
TRBV7-9	many	NA	TRBJ2-7	TGTGCCAGCAGCTTAGTAGCAGGATCCTACGAGCAGTACTTC	CASSLVAGSYEQYF
TRBV20-1	NA	NA	TRBJ2-5	TGCAGTGCCGGCCCACAAGAGACCCAGTACTTC	CSAGPQETQYF
TRBV27	once	NA	TRBJ1-1	TGTGCCAGCAGTTTATCGGGCCGGAGGAACACTGAAGCTTTCTTT	CASSLSGRRNTEAFF
TRBV12-3/TRBV12-4	NA	NA	TRBJ2-2	TGTGCCAGCAGTTTAGAGTCCGGGGAGCTGTTTTTT	CASSLESGELFF
TRBV20-1	NA	TRBD1	TRBJ2-3	TGCAGTGCTGGGGACAGGGTTGGCACAGATACGCAGTATTTT	CSAGDRVGTDTQYF
TRBV2	NA	NA	TRBJ2-3	TGTGCCAGCAGTGAAATCTTTTGGGGGCACAGTACAGATACGCAGTATTTT	CASSEIFWGHSTDTQYF
TRBV5-6	NA	TRBD1	TRBJ2-5	TGTGCCAGCAGCTTGCAGGGGGTGGAGACCCAGTACTTC	CASSLQGVETQYF
TRBV2	NA	TRBD2	TRBJ2-3	TGTGCCAGCAGTGCCCCCAGCGGGGGCACAGATACGCAGTATTTT	CASSAPSGGTDTQYF
TRBV28	NA	NA	TRBJ2-1	TGTGCCAGCACTAGACCGAGCTCCTACAATGAGCAGTTCTTC	CASTRPSSYNEQFF
TRBV27	NA	NA	TRBJ2-3	TGTGCCAGCAGCAAGCATGAGGGCACAGATACGCAGTATTTT	CASSKHEGTDTQYF